Below, 17 T cell receptor beta chains from the same sample are listed, as sequenced in a study of PD-1 blockade in classical Hodgkin lymphoma. Time point specified: newly diagnosed, previously untreated cHL patient sample. Assay used: immunoSEQ multiplex PCR; TCRdb lists only in-frame clones, some missing. The sample holds over 60,000 clones, about 93% seen once. Sequenced sample: peripheral blood mononuclear cells (PBMCs). These receptor sequences come from a human donor with classical Hodgkin lymphoma.

The rearrangement joins TRBV6-5 to TRBJ2-1; D may be TRBD2 (6 bases). V was pared by 5 bases and J by 2 bases, with 13 bases between. The CDR3 spans 15 residues. Germline CDR1 and CDR2: MNHEY and SVGAGI. The CDR3 region is CASSTSGPTYNEQFF. The CDR3 DNA follows: TGTGCCAGCAGTACGAGCGGGCCCACCTACAATGAGCAGTTCTTC.

This clone occurred a few times. The chain carries TRBV4-3 and TRBJ2-2; D unresolved. The ends were cut back, 4 bases at V and 4 bases at J, with 16 bases in the middle. Looked up from germline, CDR1 is LGHNA and CDR2 is YSLEER. This CDR3 is 16 amino acids long. CDR3 amino acids: CASSLPGHPGTGELFF. The CDR3 coding sequence is TGCGCCAGCAGCCTCCCGGGTCACCCGGGCACCGGGGAGCTGTTTTTT.

The V gene is TRBV7-9, the J gene TRBJ2-2; no clear D. Germline CDR1 is SEHNR and CDR2 is FQNEAQ (reference sequence). CDR3 length: 15 amino acids. Trimming pared 5 bases from V and 1 base from J, leaving 11 bases between. As DNA, the CDR3 is TGTGCCAGCAGCCGGACCGCCTTGAACACCGGGGAGCTGTTTTTT. It specifies CASSRTALNTGELFF.

The chain carries TRBV5-4 and TRBJ2-2, with 7 bases matching TRBD1. V lost 5 bases to trimming and J lost 6 bases; unmatched junction nucleotides: 10. Germline V gene sequence: CDR1 SGHNT, CDR2 YYREEE (reference sequence). The CDR3 is 15 residues long. Here the CDR3 reads CASSTGQTRAGELFF. The CDR3 DNA reads as TGTGCCAGCAGTACGGGACAGACGAGGGCCGGGGAGCTGTTTTTT. The full variable domain, its missing parts supplied by reference TRBV5-4 and TRBJ2-2, is ETGVTQSPTHLIKTRGQQVTLRCSSQSGHNTVSWYQQALGQGPQFIFQYYREEENGRGNFPPRFSGLQFPNYSSELNVNALELDDSALYLCASSTGQTRAGELFFGEGSRLTVL.

V gene TRBV9 combines with J gene TRBJ2-1, with D possibly TRBD2 on 6 matching bases. The CDR3 spans 15 residues. Germline lookup yields CDR1 SGDLS and CDR2 YYNGEE. The ends were cut back, 3 bases at V and 0 bases at J, with 10 bases in the middle. The DNA of the CDR3 is TGTGCCAGCAGCGAAGACGGGAGCTCCTACAATGAGCAGTTCTTC. This encodes CASSEDGSSYNEQFF.

In this sample, this clone turned up once. The chain couples TRBV7-2 to TRBJ1-4; D might be TRBD1 (5 bases). Per the germline V gene, CDR1 is SGHTA and CDR2 is FQGNSA. V lost 0 bases to trimming and J lost 4 bases, with 12 bases between them. The CDR3 runs 16 residues. The DNA of the CDR3 is TGTGCCAGCAGCTTAGCGTTCGGGGGAGGTAATGAAAAACTGTTTTTT. Protein product: CASSLAFGGGNEKLFF.

The V and J genes are TRBV5-1 and TRBJ2-2; 8 positions match TRBD1. CDR3 size: 16 residues. Germline values: CDR1 SGHRS, CDR2 YFSETQ. The trim removed 4 bases at V and 0 bases at J, leaving 5 bases unmatched. The CDR3 sequence: CASSDSGGPNTGELFF. The CDR3 DNA reads TGCGCCAGCAGCGACTCAGGGGGCCCGAACACCGGGGAGCTGTTTTTT.

J is TRBJ1-5 and V is TRBV5-8; 11 bases align to TRBD1. V shed 0 bases, J shed 4 bases, and the junction held 3 bases outside the gene matches. Germline-derived CDR1 and CDR2 are SGHTS and YDEGEE. CDR3 length: 16 residues. CDR3 protein: CASSLVGTGGNQPQHF. CDR3 nucleotides: TGTGCCAGCAGCTTGGTGGGGACAGGGGGTAATCAGCCCCAGCATTTT.

V gene TRBV29-1 combines with J gene TRBJ2-5, with 9 bases that match TRBD1. Germline CDR1 SQVTM, CDR2 ANQGSEA. CDR3 length: 14 residues. After removal of 6 bases from V and 2 bases from J, the junction contained 7 bases not matched to a gene. Here the CDR3 DNA reads TGCAGCGTGAAAAACAGGGGGCAGCAAGAGACCCAGTACTTC. Protein: CSVKNRGQQETQYF.

V gene TRBV7-2 combines with J gene TRBJ2-1; TRBD1 matches 9 bases. The germline V gene has CDR1 SGHTA and CDR2 FQGNSA. V lost 3 bases and J lost 9; bases outside the gene matches: 6. CDR3 length: 14 residues. As DNA, the CDR3 is TGTGCCAGCAGCTTTGGGGACAGGGTCGGTGAGCAGTTCTTC. Translated, it gives CASSFGDRVGEQFF.

The V call is TRBV7-2, the J call TRBJ2-2, with unresolved D. The V gene lost 5 bases and the J gene lost 0 bases, with 13 bases spanning the gap. Germline CDR1 reads SGHTA; CDR2 reads FQGNSA. The CDR3 runs 16 residues. CDR3 amino acids: CASSQTAVSNTGELFF. The CDR3 nucleotides read TGTGCCAGCAGCCAAACGGCGGTTTCGAACACCGGGGAGCTGTTTTTT.

The chain has TRBV5-4 and TRBJ1-2, with 7 bases that match TRBD1. CDR3 size: 14 residues. The V and J ends lost 0 bases and 1 base, in that order; junction bases with no gene match: 0. Germline CDR1 SGHNT, CDR2 YYREEE (reference sequence). CDR3 sequence: CASSLGQGNYGYTF. CDR3 coding DNA: TGTGCCAGCAGCTTGGGACAGGGTAACTATGGCTACACCTTC.

The rearrangement links TRBV18 to TRBJ1-6, with 7 bases matching TRBD1. The J segment lost 5 bases and the V segment lost 3 bases, leaving 4 bases of the junction unmatched. This CDR3 has 15 amino acids. The V gene's germline CDR1 is KGHSH and CDR2 LQKENI. CDR3 sequence (DNA): TGTGCCAGCTCACCGAGACAGGGCGATAATTCACCCCTCCACTTT. Its protein is CASSPRQGDNSPLHF.

The chain combines TRBV5-6 with TRBJ1-6; D is unclear. The length of the CDR3 is 15 residues. Germline V gene lookup returns CDR1 SGHDT and CDR2 YYEEEE. V shed 0 bases and J shed 0 bases, with 4 bases lying between them. The CDR3 DNA is TGTGCCAGCAGCTTGGGGAGCTCCTATAATTCACCCCTCCACTTT. Translated, it gives CASSLGSSYNSPLHF.

The chain carries TRBV9 and TRBJ2-3, with D perhaps TRBD2 (6 bases). V was clipped by 1 base and J by 6 bases, with 12 bases between them. This CDR3 contains 14 residues. Germline V gives CDR1 SGDLS, CDR2 YYNGEE. CDR3 nucleotides: TGTGCCAGCAGCGTACCAGCGGGCGGGGATACGCAGTATTTT. It encodes CASSVPAGGDTQYF.

The chain recombines TRBV28 with TRBJ2-5, with 8 positions matching TRBD1. Losses at the gene ends were 3 bases for V and 4 bases for J; bases not matched to a gene: 10. Germline V gene data show CDR1 as MDHEN and CDR2 as SYDVKM. The CDR3 is 16 residues long. This CDR3 reads CASSFVDRDGIETQYF. The DNA of the CDR3 is TGTGCCAGCAGTTTTGTGGACAGGGATGGGATAGAGACCCAGTACTTC.

The chain couples TRBV11-3 to TRBJ1-5, with D perhaps TRBD1 (6 bases). The CDR3 length is 15 residues. Germline CDR1 reads SGHNT; CDR2 reads YENEEA. With 1 base removed from V and 7 bases from J, the gap between germline ends came to 14 bases. The CDR3: CASSLGQGQVQPQHF. The CDR3 bases are TGTGCCAGCAGCTTAGGGCAGGGACAAGTCCAGCCCCAGCATTTT.